Below, 27 T cell receptor beta chains from the same sample are listed, as sequenced in a study of control samples from healthy donors and cancer patients. TCRdb's copy holds only in-frame clones and misses some; the assay was immunoSEQ multiplex PCR. This sample has about 110,000 clones; 75% to 95% occur once, and the top ten carry 4.4%. The sequencing input was blood. These receptors were taken from a human donor in good health. The donor label of this sample is uncertain.

The chain couples TRBV6-6 to TRBJ1-6, with TRBD1 matching over 7 bases. The V gene's germline CDR1 is MNHNY and CDR2 SVGAGI (reference sequence). V was pared by 6 bases and J by 9 bases, with 11 bases of the junction left unmatched. The CDR3 extends over 15 amino acids. This CDR3 reads CASSQKTGTSSPLHF. CDR3 coding DNA: TGTGCCAGCAGCCAAAAGACAGGGACGAGTTCACCCCTCCACTTT.

The CDR3 is CASSQDVYLYGYTF. CDR3 sequence (DNA): TGTGCCAGCAGCCAAGATGTTTACCTCTATGGCTACACCTTC. The chain links TRBV14 to TRBJ1-2; D unresolved. This CDR3 has 14 residues. Germline-derived CDR1 and CDR2 are SGHDN and FVKESK. Trimming took off 0 bases at V and 4 bases at J, with 9 bases between the two ends.

This rearrangement joins TRBV12-5 to TRBJ1-3; 7 nucleotides align to TRBD1. The germline V gene encodes CDR1 LGHNT and CDR2 FRNRAP. The CDR3 has 13 amino acids. Trimming took 5 bases from V and 6 from J; bases not matched to a gene: 4. In DNA form, the CDR3 reads TGTGCTAGTGGTCGGGACAGCTTAAACACCATATATTTT. It encodes CASGRDSLNTIYF.

The genes are TRBV19 and TRBJ1-4; no clear D. In germline, CDR1 is LNHDA, CDR2 SQIVND (reference sequence). This CDR3 comprises 16 residues. With 6 bases removed from V and 2 bases from J, the gap between germline ends came to 16 bases. As DNA, the CDR3 is TGTGCCAGTAGCGATTATCGGGGTTTTACTAATGAAAAACTGTTTTTT. It encodes CASSDYRGFTNEKLFF.

The chain links TRBV18 to TRBJ1-4, with TRBD1 matching 8 bases. Germline V gene lookup returns CDR1 KGHSH and CDR2 LQKENI. There are 14 residues in the CDR3. With 1 base clipped from V and 8 bases from J, the junction kept 3 bases outside the gene matches. The CDR3 loop reads CASSPQTGEEKLFF. The CDR3, as DNA: TGTGCCAGCTCACCACAGACAGGGGAAGAAAAACTGTTTTTT.

The chain couples TRBV27 to TRBJ1-6; D remains ambiguous. The CDR3 sequence is 11 residues long. Germline CDR1 reads MNHEY; CDR2 reads SMNVEV (reference sequence). The V gene lost 8 bases and the J gene lost 7 bases, with 6 bases spanning the gap. DNA for the CDR3: TGTGCCAGCGGCCCAAATTCACCCCTCCACTTT. It codes for CASGPNSPLHF.

The chain is built from TRBV19 and TRBJ2-7; tentative D call: TRBD1 (5 bases). Germline V gene sequence: CDR1 LNHDA, CDR2 SQIVND (reference sequence). V shed 5 bases and J shed 0 bases, with 17 bases lying between them. The CDR3 loop spans 16 amino acids. The CDR3 is CASSPDPRTRSYEQYF. The CDR3 DNA sequence: TGTGCCAGTAGTCCGGACCCCCGGACACGCTCCTACGAGCAGTACTTC.

The chain joins TRBV7-5 to TRBJ1-3. TRBV7-5 has pseudogene status. The CDR3 is 21 residues long. The CDR3 nucleotides read TGTGCCAGAGAGGGGAGTAGGCCGCACGTATCTGGAACCGGCCTTGGAAACACCATATATTTT. Translated, it gives CAREGSRPHVSGTGLGNTIYF.

The V gene is TRBV5-1, the J gene TRBJ2-2, with 8 positions matching TRBD2. Germline values: CDR1 SGHRS, CDR2 YFSETQ. The CDR3 spans 16 residues. V was clipped by 5 bases and J by 1 base; unmatched bases: 7. This CDR3 is CASRVERGQNTGELFF. DNA of the CDR3: TGCGCCAGCAGGGTAGAGCGGGGGCAGAACACCGGGGAGCTGTTTTTT. Full variable domain (missing parts from reference TRBV5-1 and TRBJ2-2): KAGVTQTPRYLIKTRGQQVTLSCSPISGHRSVSWYQQTPGQGLQFLFEYFSETQRNKGNFPGRFSGRQFSNSRSEMNVSTLELGDSALYLCASRVERGQNTGELFFGEGSRLTVL.

This chain links TRBV5-6 with TRBJ1-1; TRBD1 might be the D (6 bases). Germline loops: CDR1 SGHDT, CDR2 YYEEEE. CDR3 length: 13 residues. Trimming cost V 4 bases and J 2 bases, with 9 bases left between them. The CDR3 coding sequence is TGTGCCAGCAGCCGGACAGAAAACACTGAAGCTTTCTTT. Translation gives CASSRTENTEAFF.

The J gene is TRBJ2-5, the V gene TRBV30, with D uncertain. The CDR3 length is 15 residues. Germline V gene data show CDR1 as GTSNPN and CDR2 as SVGIG (reference sequence). Trimming took off 5 bases at V and 1 base at J, with 17 bases between the two ends. The CDR3 reads CAWAPYEQFQETQYF. CDR3 in DNA: TGTGCCTGGGCCCCTTATGAACAGTTCCAAGAGACCCAGTACTTC.

The chain is built from TRBV10-2 and TRBJ2-7, with D uncertain. Germline CDR1 reads WSHSY; CDR2 reads SAAADI. The CDR3 covers 14 residues. V lost 6 bases and J lost 5, with 17 bases in between. The CDR3 loop is CASSSTPPNHEQYF. CDR3 nucleotide sequence: TGCGCCAGCAGCTCGACACCACCGAACCACGAGCAGTACTTC.

The J gene is TRBJ2-1, the V gene TRBV10-3, with 14 bases identical to TRBD2. The V gene's germline CDR1 is ENHRY and CDR2 SYGVKD. The CDR3 runs 15 residues. The V gene end was trimmed by 6 bases and the J gene end by 8 bases; junction bases not matched to a gene: 6. CDR3 bases: TGTGCCATCAGCCCGACTAGCGGGGGGGCGGATGAGCAGTTCTTC. This gives the protein CAISPTSGGADEQFF.

In this sample, this clone turned up once. The V call is TRBV6-5, the J call TRBJ2-1; 7 positions agree with TRBD1. There are 14 residues in the CDR3. The junction had 3 bases not matched to a gene; V was cut back by 4 bases and J by 3 bases. Germline-derived CDR1 and CDR2 are MNHEY and SVGAGI. CDR3 nucleotides: TGTGCCAGCAGTTGGCGACAGGGCTACAATGAGCAGTTCTTC. Its protein product is CASSWRQGYNEQFF.

V usage is TRBV9 and J usage is TRBJ2-1, with D possibly TRBD2 on 6 matching bases. The CDR3 is 15 residues long. V was clipped by 4 bases and J by 6 bases, with 17 bases between them. In germline, CDR1 is SGDLS, CDR2 YYNGEE. The DNA of the CDR3 is TGTGCCAGCAGCTTCGGAGGGACCGACGGCAATGAGCAGTTCTTC. This codes for CASSFGGTDGNEQFF.

The rearrangement links TRBV14 to TRBJ2-1; a weak D match, TRBD2 (6 bases). Germline CDR1 SGHDN, CDR2 FVKESK. Trimming shortened V by 0 bases and J by 1 base, and 10 bases separated the two germline ends. The CDR3 contains 16 residues. The CDR3, as DNA: TGTGCCAGCAGCCAAGATCCCGGAGGGTCCTACAATGAGCAGTTCTTC. Translation: CASSQDPGGSYNEQFF.

The rearrangement joins TRBV27 to TRBJ2-4, with D possibly TRBD1 on 6 matching bases. V was trimmed by 6 bases and J by 8 bases, leaving 17 bases between them. From germline, CDR1 is MNHEY and CDR2 SMNVEV (reference sequence). This CDR3 contains 14 residues. CDR3 amino acids: CASSYRVAEDIQYF. The DNA for the CDR3 is TGTGCCAGCAGCTACAGGGTCGCTGAAGACATTCAGTACTTC.

The chain links TRBV29-1 to TRBJ2-7, with 10 nucleotides matching TRBD1. CDR1 and CDR2 (germline): SQVTM, ANQGSEA. The CDR3 contains 12 residues. J was trimmed by 6 bases and V by 4 bases; bases with no gene match: 3. The CDR3, as DNA: TGCAGCGTTGCCGGGACAGGGGCCGAGCAGTACTTC. Its protein product is CSVAGTGAEQYF.

This rearrangement joins TRBV5-6 to TRBJ2-4, with a tentative D call TRBD1 (5 bases). The V end lost 0 bases, the J end lost 9 bases, and 16 bases lay between the germline ends. The CDR3 runs to 15 residues. Germline CDR1 reads SGHDT; CDR2 reads YYEEEE. DNA of the CDR3: TGTGCCAGCAGCTTGGGAACAGGTCGCTCTGGCATTCAGTACTTC. It encodes CASSLGTGRSGIQYF.

The rearrangement joins TRBV10-3 to TRBJ2-3, with D unresolved. CDR3 size: 13 residues. CDR1 is ENHRY and CDR2 is SYGVKD in the germline V gene. Trimming removed 7 bases from V and 1 base from J, with 9 bases in between. This chain's CDR3 is CAINELRTDTQYF. CDR3 nucleotide sequence: TGTGCCATCAACGAACTACGCACAGATACGCAGTATTTT.

The chain has TRBV2 and TRBJ1-6; D uncertain. The CDR3 has 12 residues. Deletions cut 7 bases from V and 6 bases from J, with 7 bases between. Looked up from germline, CDR1 is SNHLY and CDR2 is FYNNEI. The CDR3 DNA sequence: TGTGCCAGCATGTACAGTAATTCACCCCTCCACTTT. Protein: CASMYSNSPLHF.

V and J are TRBV24-1 and TRBJ2-6, with TRBD1 matching 8 bases. CDR3 length: 16 residues. Germline assignment: CDR1 KGHDR and CDR2 SFDVKD. Losses at the gene ends were 10 bases for V and 0 bases for J; bases not matched to a gene: 7. The CDR3 spells CATSGQADSGANVLTF. The CDR3 DNA follows: TGTGCCACGTCGGGACAGGCCGACTCTGGGGCCAACGTCCTGACTTTC.

V gene TRBV12-3 or TRBV12-4 combines with J gene TRBJ2-1; possible D gene TRBD1, 6 bases. Trimming left V 3 bases short and J 8 bases short, with 11 bases between. The CDR3 contains 13 residues. The CDR3 DNA follows: TGTGCCAGCAGTTTGACAGGTATAGATGAGCAGTTCTTC. It codes for CASSLTGIDEQFF.

The chain recombines TRBV6-2 or TRBV6-3 with TRBJ1-1, with D uncertain. Germline lookup yields CDR1 MNHEY and CDR2 SVGEGT. Between the trimmed V and J ends, which lost 2 bases and 1 base, there was a span of 8 bases. The CDR3 runs to 14 residues. The CDR3 coding sequence is TGTGCCAGCAGTTACACCGACCAGAACACTGAAGCTTTCTTT. Translating it yields CASSYTDQNTEAFF.

A single count supports this clone. This chain connects TRBV2 to TRBJ1-1; no firm D call. V was clipped by 8 bases and J by 4 bases, with 17 bases between them. Germline assignment: CDR1 SNHLY and CDR2 FYNNEI. The length of the CDR3 is 14 residues. DNA of the CDR3: TGTGCCAGCTTTGTTAGTGACGGGATCACTGAAGCTTTCTTT. It translates to CASFVSDGITEAFF. Full variable domain (rest looked up from reference TRBV2 and TRBJ1-1): EPEVTQTPSHQVTQMGQEVILRCVPISNHLYFYWYRQILGQKVEFLVSFYNNEISEKSEIFDDQFSVERPDGSNFTLKIRSTKLEDSAMYFCASFVSDGITEAFFGQGTRLTVV.

This sequence joins TRBV6-5 and TRBJ2-7; 8 bases agree with TRBD2. J was trimmed by 0 bases and V by 7 bases; bases with no gene match: 8. The germline CDR1 and CDR2 sequences are MNHEY and SVGAGI. This CDR3 region has 15 residues. The CDR3 DNA is TGTGCCAGCATATTCGGGAGGGTCGGCTCCTACGAGCAGTACTTC. It codes for CASIFGRVGSYEQYF.

The chain carries TRBV30 and TRBJ2-2; weak D call: TRBD1 (5 bases). Trimming shortened V by 2 bases and J by 1 base, and 14 bases separated the two germline ends. CDR1 and CDR2 from the germline V gene are GTSNPN and SVGIG (reference sequence). CDR3 length: 16 residues. Here the CDR3 DNA reads TGTGCCTGGAGTCCGAAGGGGCGGAAGAACACCGGGGAGCTGTTTTTT. It encodes CAWSPKGRKNTGELFF.